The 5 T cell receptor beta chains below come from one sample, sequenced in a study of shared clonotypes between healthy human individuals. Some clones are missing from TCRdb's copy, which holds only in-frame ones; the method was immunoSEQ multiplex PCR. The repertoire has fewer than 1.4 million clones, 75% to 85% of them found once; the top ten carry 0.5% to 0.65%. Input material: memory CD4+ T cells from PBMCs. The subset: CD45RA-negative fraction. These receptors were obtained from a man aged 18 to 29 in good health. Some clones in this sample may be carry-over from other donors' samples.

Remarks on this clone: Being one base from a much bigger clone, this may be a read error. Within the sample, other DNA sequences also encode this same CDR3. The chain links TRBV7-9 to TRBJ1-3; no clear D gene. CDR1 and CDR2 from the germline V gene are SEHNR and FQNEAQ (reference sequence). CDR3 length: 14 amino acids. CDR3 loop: CASSLGRAGNTIYF. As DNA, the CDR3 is TGTGCCAGCAGCTTAGGGCGGGCTGGGAACACCATATATTTT.

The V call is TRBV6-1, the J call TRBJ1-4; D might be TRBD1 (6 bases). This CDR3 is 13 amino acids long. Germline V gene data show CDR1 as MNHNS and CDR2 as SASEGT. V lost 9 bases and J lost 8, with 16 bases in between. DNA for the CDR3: TGTGCCAGTGCGGGGGGCCGAGGCGAAAAACTGTTTTTT. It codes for CASAGGRGEKLFF.

The CDR3 nucleotides are TGCGCCAGCAGCCGACTCACGGACGGCTCCTACGAGCAGTACTTC. Translating it yields CASSRLTDGSYEQYF. V gene TRBV5-1 combines with J gene TRBJ2-7; no clear D. V lost 4 bases to trimming and J lost 0 bases, with 14 bases between them. In germline, CDR1 is SGHRS, CDR2 YFSETQ. CDR3 length: 15 amino acids.

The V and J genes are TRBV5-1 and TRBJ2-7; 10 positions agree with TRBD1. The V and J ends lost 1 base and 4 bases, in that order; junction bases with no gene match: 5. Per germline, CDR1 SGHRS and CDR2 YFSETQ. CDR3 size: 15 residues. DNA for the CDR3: TGCGCCAGCAGCTTGCTGACAGGGGGCGGGTACGAGCAGTACTTC. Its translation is CASSLLTGGGYEQYF.

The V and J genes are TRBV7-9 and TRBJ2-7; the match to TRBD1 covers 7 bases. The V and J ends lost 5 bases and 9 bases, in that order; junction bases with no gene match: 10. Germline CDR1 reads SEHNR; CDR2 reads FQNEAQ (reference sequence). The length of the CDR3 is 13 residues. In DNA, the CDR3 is TGTGCCAGCAGCCAGGACAGGCTTTGGGGGCAGTACTTC. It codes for CASSQDRLWGQYF.